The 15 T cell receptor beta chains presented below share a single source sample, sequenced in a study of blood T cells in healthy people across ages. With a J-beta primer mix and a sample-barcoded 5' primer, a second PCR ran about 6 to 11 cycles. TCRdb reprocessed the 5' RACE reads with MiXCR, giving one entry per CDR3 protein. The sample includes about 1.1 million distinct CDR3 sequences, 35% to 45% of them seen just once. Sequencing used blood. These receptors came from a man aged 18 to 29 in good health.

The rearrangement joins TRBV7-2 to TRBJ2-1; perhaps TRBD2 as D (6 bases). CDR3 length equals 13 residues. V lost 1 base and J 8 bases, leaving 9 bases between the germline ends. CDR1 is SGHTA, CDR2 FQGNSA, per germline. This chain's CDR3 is CASSLGLDDEQFF. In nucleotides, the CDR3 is TGTGCCAGCAGCTTAGGACTAGACGATGAGCAGTTCTTC.

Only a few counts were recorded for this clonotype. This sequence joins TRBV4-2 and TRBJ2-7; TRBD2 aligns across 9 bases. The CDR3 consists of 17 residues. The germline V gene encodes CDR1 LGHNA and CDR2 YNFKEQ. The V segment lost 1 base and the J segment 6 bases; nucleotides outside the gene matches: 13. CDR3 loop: CASSQGGATSGRGEQYF. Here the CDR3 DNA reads TGTGCCAGCAGCCAAGGTGGGGCGACTAGCGGCCGGGGCGAGCAGTACTTC.

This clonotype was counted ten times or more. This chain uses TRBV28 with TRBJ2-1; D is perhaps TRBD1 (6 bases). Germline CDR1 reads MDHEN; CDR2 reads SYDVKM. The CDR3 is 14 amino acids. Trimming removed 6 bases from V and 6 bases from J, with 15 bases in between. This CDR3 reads CASSEGGVGNEQFF. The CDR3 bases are TGTGCCAGCAGCGAAGGGGGAGTGGGCAATGAGCAGTTCTTC.

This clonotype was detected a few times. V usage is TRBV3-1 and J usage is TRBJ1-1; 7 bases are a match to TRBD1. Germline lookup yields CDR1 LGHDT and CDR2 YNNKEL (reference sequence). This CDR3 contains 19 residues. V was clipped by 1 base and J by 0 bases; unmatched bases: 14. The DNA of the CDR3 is TGTGCCAGCAGCCAAGGGGGTTTAAGGGGGCGAAGGATGAACACTGAAGCTTTCTTT. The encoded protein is CASSQGGLRGRRMNTEAFF. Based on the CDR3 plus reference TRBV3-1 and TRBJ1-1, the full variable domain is DTAVSQTPKYLVTQMGNDKSIKCEQNLGHDTMYWYKQDSKKFLKIMFSYNNKELIINETVPNRFSPKSPDKAHLNLHINSLELGDSAVYFCASSQGGLRGRRMNTEAFFGQGTRLTVV.

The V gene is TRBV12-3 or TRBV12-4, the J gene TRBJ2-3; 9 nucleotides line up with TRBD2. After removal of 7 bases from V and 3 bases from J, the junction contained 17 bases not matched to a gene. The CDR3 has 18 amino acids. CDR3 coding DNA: TGTGCCAGCACCCAAGAGGTGCGGCGGGGGGGCCGGACAGATACGCAGTATTTT. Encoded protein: CASTQEVRRGGRTDTQYF.

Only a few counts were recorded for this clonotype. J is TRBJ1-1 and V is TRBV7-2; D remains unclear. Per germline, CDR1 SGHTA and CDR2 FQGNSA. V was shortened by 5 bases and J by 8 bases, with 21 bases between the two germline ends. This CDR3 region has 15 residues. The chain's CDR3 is CASSTSRLTIAEAFF. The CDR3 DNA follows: TGTGCCAGCAGCACAAGCCGGTTGACCATCGCCGAAGCTTTCTTT.

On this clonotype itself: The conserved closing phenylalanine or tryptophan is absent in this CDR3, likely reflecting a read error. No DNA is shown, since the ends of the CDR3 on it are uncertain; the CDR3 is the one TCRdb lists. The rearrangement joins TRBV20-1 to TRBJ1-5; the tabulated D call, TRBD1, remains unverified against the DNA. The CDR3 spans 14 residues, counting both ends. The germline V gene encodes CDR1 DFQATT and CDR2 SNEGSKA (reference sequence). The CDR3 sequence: CSASPGLSTHPKHL.

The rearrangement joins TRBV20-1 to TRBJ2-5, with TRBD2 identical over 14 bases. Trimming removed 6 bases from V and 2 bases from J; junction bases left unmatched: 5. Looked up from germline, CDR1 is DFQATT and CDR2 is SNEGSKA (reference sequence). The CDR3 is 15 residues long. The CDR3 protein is CSAAGTSGGQETQYF. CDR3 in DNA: TGCAGTGCAGCCGGGACTAGCGGGGGTCAAGAGACCCAGTACTTC.

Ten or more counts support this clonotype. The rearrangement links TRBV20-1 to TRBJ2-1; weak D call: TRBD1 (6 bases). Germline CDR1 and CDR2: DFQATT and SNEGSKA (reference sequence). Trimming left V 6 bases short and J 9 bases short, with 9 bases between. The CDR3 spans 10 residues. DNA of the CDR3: TGCAGTGCAAAAGGGGGTGAGCAGTTCTTC. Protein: CSAKGGEQFF.

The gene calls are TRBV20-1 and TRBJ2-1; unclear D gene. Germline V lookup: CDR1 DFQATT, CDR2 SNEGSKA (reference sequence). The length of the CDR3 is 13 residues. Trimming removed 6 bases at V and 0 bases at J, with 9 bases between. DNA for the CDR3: TGCAGTGCCGATAGGAGCTCCTACAATGAGCAGTTCTTC. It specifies CSADRSSYNEQFF.

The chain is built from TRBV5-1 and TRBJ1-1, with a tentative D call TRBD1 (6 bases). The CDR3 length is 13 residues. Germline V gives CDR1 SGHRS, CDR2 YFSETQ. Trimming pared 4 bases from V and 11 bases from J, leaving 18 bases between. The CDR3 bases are TGCGCCAGCAGCCCCGAACAGGGTCGTTCGGCTTTCTTT. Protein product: CASSPEQGRSAFF.

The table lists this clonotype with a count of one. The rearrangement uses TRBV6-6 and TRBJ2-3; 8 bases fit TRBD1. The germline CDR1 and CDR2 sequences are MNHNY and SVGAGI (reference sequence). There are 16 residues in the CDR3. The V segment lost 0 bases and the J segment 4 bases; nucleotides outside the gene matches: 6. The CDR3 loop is CASSYSGWTGSDTQYF. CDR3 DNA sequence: TGTGCCAGCAGTTACTCCGGGTGGACAGGGTCAGATACGCAGTATTTT.

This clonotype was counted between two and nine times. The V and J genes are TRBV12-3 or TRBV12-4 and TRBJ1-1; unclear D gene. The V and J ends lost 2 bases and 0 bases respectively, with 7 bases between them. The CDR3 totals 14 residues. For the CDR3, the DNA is TGTGCCAGCAGTTTAAGGCCTGTGAACACTGAAGCTTTCTTT. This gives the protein CASSLRPVNTEAFF.

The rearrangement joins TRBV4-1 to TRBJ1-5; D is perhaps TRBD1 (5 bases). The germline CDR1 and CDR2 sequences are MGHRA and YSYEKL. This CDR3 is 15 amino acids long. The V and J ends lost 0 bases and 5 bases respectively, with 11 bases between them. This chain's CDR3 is CASSQDGRGDQPQHF. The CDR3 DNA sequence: TGCGCCAGCAGCCAAGACGGACGGGGGGATCAGCCCCAGCATTTT.

CDR3 protein: CASSWTAATNEKLFF. CDR3 sequence (DNA): TGCGCCAGCAGCTGGACAGCAGCAACTAATGAAAAACTGTTTTTT. The chain links TRBV5-1 to TRBJ1-4; possible D gene TRBD1, 6 bases. Germline V gene data show CDR1 as SGHRS and CDR2 as YFSETQ. V lost 3 bases, J lost 0 bases, and 9 bases lay in between. The CDR3 runs 15 residues.